This TCR beta chain came from a study of OX40 agonist ivuxolimab in advanced cancers. A word on this clone: The antigen remains undetermined.

The CDR3 loop spans 15 amino acids. J lost 2 bases, V lost 3 bases, and 3 bases had no gene match. Germline values: CDR1 SGHDT, CDR2 YYEEEE. Sequencing was performed with immunoSEQ multiplex PCR; in TCRdb, only in-frame clones are kept and a portion is missing. Here the sample spans roughly 79,000 clones, around 90% being singletons. Findings and caveats of the study: The mean number of expanded clones was higher in CD8+ T cells than in CD4+.

The sample in question was CD4+ or CD8+ T cells sorted from blood, obtained in a trial of the OX40 agonist ivuxolimab. This chain links TRBV5-6 with TRBJ1-5, with TRBD1 matching 9 bases. The sequence was obtained from an adult with an advanced solid tumor such as melanoma, head and neck, liver or kidney cancer. The CDR3 region is CASSWGQGGNQPQHF. CDR3 coding DNA: TGTGCCAGCAGCTGGGGACAGGGCGGCAATCAGCCCCAGCATTTT.